These 27 T cell receptor beta chains originate from one sample sequenced in a study of CXCR3-negative and CXCR3-positive naive CD8 T cells. The study, taken as a whole, reports: Naive cells that were CXCR3-positive had more hydrophobic TRB CDR3s (compared with CXCR3-negative naive cells).

The antigens these receptors bind are not known. Preparation of TRB cDNA libraries relied on 5' RACE carrying UMI labels. For each CDR3 protein, TCRdb gives one entry from its re-call of the 5' RACE reads, without DNA. Its clone listing holds tens of thousands of distinct CDR3 sequences. Sequencing input: naive CXCR3+ CD8+ T cells from blood. The subset denotes: CD45RO-CCR7+CD27+CD95- naive CD8+ T cells expressing CXCR3 (TNR3+). The receptors derive from a human donor in good health. Some clones in this sample may be carry-over from other donors' samples.

The chain employs TRBV9 and TRBJ2-7; with no DNA, the TCRdb D assignment of TRBD2 cannot be verified. The CDR3 is made up of 15 amino acids. Germline V gene lookup returns CDR1 SGDLS and CDR2 YYNGEE. The CDR3 reads CASSVSGRGSYEQYF.

CDR3 sequence: CASSYETDGANTGELFF. The chain carries TRBV6-2 or TRBV6-3 and TRBJ2-2. The CDR3 is 17 amino acids. In germline, CDR1 is MNHEY, CDR2 SVGEGT.

The rearrangement links TRBV5-6 to TRBJ2-1; the TCRdb D gene call, TRBD2, has no DNA to confirm it. The CDR3 is 13 amino acids. Germline V gene data show CDR1 as SGHDT and CDR2 as YYEEEE. CDR3 amino acids: CASSLVSGLEQFF.

The chain employs TRBV19 and TRBJ1-1; TCRdb indicates TRBD1, and absent DNA this call remains unverified. The CDR3 spans 13 residues. Per germline, CDR1 LNHDA and CDR2 SQIVND (reference sequence). The chain's CDR3 is CASSMGTDTEAFF.

The chain employs TRBV12-3 or TRBV12-4 and TRBJ1-2. This CDR3 is 16 amino acids long. The CDR3 region is CASSLTSRQPRDGYTF.

The chain couples TRBV7-9 to TRBJ1-5. The CDR3 sequence is 13 residues long. The germline V gene encodes CDR1 SEHNR and CDR2 FQNEAQ (reference sequence). CDR3 loop: CASSPDSDQPQHF.

This sequence joins TRBV6-5 and TRBJ2-1; the TRBD2 assignment by TCRdb is unverifiable without DNA. The CDR3 loop spans 15 amino acids. Germline V gene lookup returns CDR1 MNHEY and CDR2 SVGAGI. CDR3 loop: CASSYGLDYYNEQFF.

J is TRBJ2-7 and V is TRBV20-1; lacking DNA, the TRBD2 call made by TCRdb goes unchecked. This CDR3 has 15 residues. Per germline, CDR1 DFQATT and CDR2 SNEGSKA (reference sequence). The CDR3 region is CSARDYSSGGYEQYF.

The V and J genes are TRBV5-6 and TRBJ1-1. The CDR3 length is 13 residues. Germline V gives CDR1 SGHDT, CDR2 YYEEEE. The CDR3 sequence: CASSYTANTEAFF.

The chain joins TRBV28 to TRBJ2-7; the D call of TRBD2 rests on TCRdb alone, since no DNA is present to check it. Germline V gene data show CDR1 as MDHEN and CDR2 as SYDVKM. The CDR3 is 15 residues long. The CDR3 sequence: CASSLVGIESYEQYF.

The chain's CDR3 is CASSLTRTGGADTQYF. V and J are TRBV7-8 and TRBJ2-3; absent DNA, TCRdb's TRBD1 call cannot be checked. The germline gives CDR1 SGHVS, CDR2 FQNEAQ. This CDR3 comprises 16 residues.

V gene TRBV28 combines with J gene TRBJ2-2. CDR1 MDHEN and CDR2 SYDVKM come from the germline V gene. This CDR3 is built from 12 residues. The CDR3 loop reads CASSFGTGELFF.

The chain's CDR3 is CASSQDLGTEAFF. The genes are TRBV4-2 and TRBJ1-1. The germline V gene encodes CDR1 LGHNA and CDR2 YNFKEQ. There are 13 residues in the CDR3.

The CDR3 sequence: CASSPTIGGSTDTQYF. The chain carries TRBV14 and TRBJ2-3; the D call from TCRdb, TRBD2, cannot be confirmed without DNA. This CDR3 contains 16 residues. Germline CDR1 reads SGHDN; CDR2 reads FVKESK.

The chain employs TRBV5-5 and TRBJ2-1; TCRdb lists TRBD1, though no DNA is available to test this call. The CDR3 runs to 15 residues. The germline gives CDR1 SGHKS, CDR2 YYEKEE (reference sequence). The CDR3 region is CASSLEGDWGDEQFF. The variable domain in full, with the rest retrieved from reference TRBV5-5 and TRBJ2-1, is DAGVTQSPTHLIKTRGQQVTLRCSPISGHKSVSWYQQVLGQGPQFIFQYYEKEERGRGNFPDRFSARQFPNYSSELNVNALLLGDSALYLCASSLEGDWGDEQFFGPGTRLTVL.

The V gene is TRBV6-5, the J gene TRBJ2-3; lacking DNA, the TRBD2 call made by TCRdb goes unchecked. This CDR3 is 14 amino acids long. Germline CDR1 MNHEY, CDR2 SVGAGI. The CDR3 loop reads CASSSRRATDTQYF.

The CDR3 is CATSHHSDPTGELFF. This chain links TRBV12-3 or TRBV12-4 with TRBJ2-2. The CDR3 is 15 residues long.

The rearrangement links TRBV20-1 to TRBJ1-2. Germline-derived CDR1 and CDR2 are DFQATT and SNEGSKA (reference sequence). This CDR3 is built from 11 residues. CDR3: CSASDTYGYTF.

The chain uses TRBV27 and TRBJ2-5; the D call from TCRdb, TRBD2, cannot be confirmed without DNA. CDR3 length equals 19 residues. Germline V CDR1 and CDR2: MNHEY, SMNVEV (reference sequence). The CDR3 sequence is CASSRNAGGPGRFQETQYF.

V and J are TRBV7-9 and TRBJ1-1; TCRdb reports TRBD1, a call that lacks DNA to check it against. The germline CDR1 and CDR2 sequences are SEHNR and FQNEAQ (reference sequence). The CDR3 runs to 15 residues. The CDR3 sequence is CASSRDRVGNTEAFF.

This chain connects TRBV29-1 to TRBJ1-3. Germline assignment: CDR1 SQVTM and CDR2 ANQGSEA. CDR3 length: 15 amino acids. The CDR3 sequence is CSVEVRRQGLNTIYF. The full variable domain, completed using reference TRBV29-1 and TRBJ1-3, is SAVISQKPSRDICQRGTSLTIQCQVDSQVTMMFWYRQQPGQSLTLIATANQGSEATYESGFVIDKFPISRPNLTFSTLTVSNMSPEDSSIYLCSVEVRRQGLNTIYFGEGSWLTVV.

The chain combines TRBV5-6 with TRBJ2-1. The CDR3 totals 15 residues. Germline values: CDR1 SGHDT, CDR2 YYEEEE. The chain's CDR3 is CASSLGGTFYNEQFF.

This chain links TRBV7-9 with TRBJ1-2; TCRdb reports TRBD1, a call that lacks DNA to check it against. Germline CDR1 reads SEHNR; CDR2 reads FQNEAQ (reference sequence). The CDR3 contains 14 residues. The CDR3 here is CASSLGGGPSGYTF.

The chain uses TRBV29-1 and TRBJ2-5. The V gene's germline CDR1 is SQVTM and CDR2 ANQGSEA. The CDR3 is 13 residues long. CDR3 protein: CSGTTTLVETQYF.

The chain joins TRBV6-4 to TRBJ2-3; TCRdb reports TRBD2, a call that lacks DNA to check it against. The germline gives CDR1 MRHNA, CDR2 SNTAGT. The CDR3 is 15 residues long. The chain's CDR3 is CASSELAGGPDTQYF.

The chain has TRBV25-1 and TRBJ2-7; with no DNA, the TCRdb D assignment of TRBD1 cannot be verified. Germline-derived CDR1 and CDR2 are MGHDK and SYGVNS. The CDR3 loop spans 16 amino acids. CDR3 region: CASSEFRTGGKYEQYF.

The chain employs TRBV10-3 and TRBJ2-7; TCRdb selects TRBD1, and the lack of DNA leaves this call unchecked. From germline, CDR1 is ENHRY and CDR2 SYGVKD. The CDR3 is made up of 12 amino acids. The CDR3 spells CAISETGYELYF.